The 15 T cell receptor beta chains reported below all come from one sample, sequenced in a study of metastatic and nonmetastatic thyroid tumors. TCRdb reassembled clones from the PCR reads with MiXCR. The sample consists of thousands of clones, under 45% of them appearing once. All patients reached thyroid surgery having received no treatment beforehand. Input material: tumor tissue. The receptors were sampled from a female donor with papillary thyroid cancer or a benign thyroid nodule (not recorded which). Some clones in this sample may be carry-over from other donors' samples.

A single count supports this clone. The V and J genes are TRBV30 and TRBJ1-2; D gene ambiguous. CDR3 size: 13 residues. Germline lookup yields CDR1 GTSNPN and CDR2 SVGIG (reference sequence). V dropped 2 bases and J dropped 3 bases, with 10 bases sitting between them. This chain's CDR3 is CAWSLRRDYGYTF. Written as DNA, the CDR3 is TGTGCCTGGAGTTTACGGAGGGACTATGGCTACACCTTC.

By frequency in the sample, this clone is medium-sized. This specimen includes other DNA sequences encoding the same CDR3. The CDR3 sequence: CASKETGTGFYEQYF. The CDR3 DNA follows: TGTGCCAGCAAGGAAACCGGGACAGGGTTTTACGAGCAGTACTTC. The rearrangement uses TRBV2 and TRBJ2-7; 9 positions agree with TRBD1. V shed 7 bases and J 4 bases; nucleotides not matched to a gene: 11. The CDR3 is 15 residues long. CDR1 and CDR2 (germline): SNHLY, FYNNEI.

The J gene is TRBJ1-1, the V gene TRBV18, with 11 bases fitting TRBD1. Trimming removed 2 bases from V and 6 bases from J; junction bases left unmatched: 17. The CDR3 has 19 amino acids. Germline values: CDR1 KGHSH, CDR2 LQKENI. The CDR3 loop reads CASSPGFRTGGAEWAEAFF. CDR3 coding DNA: TGTGCCAGCTCACCAGGATTTAGGACAGGGGGCGCGGAGTGGGCTGAAGCTTTCTTT. Full variable domain (outside the CDR3, taken from reference TRBV18 and TRBJ1-1): NAGVMQNPRHLVRRRGQEARLRCSPMKGHSHVYWYRQLPEEGLKFMVYLQKENIIDESGMPKERFSAEFPKEGPSILRIQQVVRGDSAAYFCASSPGFRTGGAEWAEAFFGQGTRLTVV.

This clone is large within its sample. The CDR3 sequence is CASSDLTGSYNSPLHF. The CDR3, as DNA: TGTGCCAGCAGTGACCTGACCGGCTCCTATAATTCACCCCTCCACTTT. The V call is TRBV6-1, the J call TRBJ1-6; unclear D gene. This CDR3 has 16 amino acids. Germline V lookup: CDR1 MNHNS, CDR2 SASEGT. With 3 bases removed from V and 0 bases from J, the gap between germline ends came to 9 bases.

This clone was observed many times. Other nucleotide sequences in the sample specify the same CDR3. V is TRBV5-5 and J is TRBJ2-5; 10 bases fit TRBD1. Germline lookup yields CDR1 SGHKS and CDR2 YYEKEE (reference sequence). The V segment lost 4 bases and the J segment 5 bases; nucleotides outside the gene matches: 8. The length of the CDR3 is 15 residues. DNA of the CDR3: TGTGCCAGCAGCCGGGACAGGGGTGCAGGGGAGACCCAGTACTTC. Translated: CASSRDRGAGETQYF.

This clone ranks as medium-sized. V is TRBV7-9 and J is TRBJ2-1; TRBD2 might be the D (5 bases). V dropped 5 bases and J dropped 6 bases, with 11 bases sitting between them. Germline V CDR1 and CDR2: SEHNR, FQNEAQ (reference sequence). The CDR3 extends over 13 amino acids. CDR3 nucleotide sequence: TGTGCCAGCAGCCGTAGCGACGGCAATGAGCAGTTCTTC. Protein: CASSRSDGNEQFF.

This clone was recorded a few times. This sequence joins TRBV6-1 and TRBJ2-1; D remains ambiguous. V was trimmed by 3 bases and J by 9 bases, leaving 12 bases between them. This CDR3 region has 13 residues. The germline gives CDR1 MNHNS, CDR2 SASEGT. The CDR3 bases are TGTGCCAGCAGTGAGGGTGAGGTGTCTGAGCAGTTCTTC. This codes for CASSEGEVSEQFF.

The genes are TRBV20-1 and TRBJ2-7; TRBD1 aligns across 9 bases. The CDR3 sequence is 14 residues long. V trimming: 3 bases; J trimming: 4 bases; junction bases outside the gene matches: 7. Germline V lookup: CDR1 DFQATT, CDR2 SNEGSKA (reference sequence). The CDR3 DNA follows: TGCAGTGCTAGGATAGGACAGGGGTTTTACGAGCAGTACGTC. This sequence encodes CSARIGQGFYEQYV.

The genes are TRBV19 and TRBJ1-2; the D is unclear. CDR1 LNHDA and CDR2 SQIVND come from the germline V gene (reference sequence). This CDR3 has 13 residues. Trimming removed 2 bases from V and 3 bases from J, with 7 bases in between. The CDR3 nucleotides are TGTGCCAGTAGTATACCGGGCTACTATGGCTACACCTTC. It specifies CASSIPGYYGYTF.

V gene TRBV30 combines with J gene TRBJ2-3; D uncertain. Germline V CDR1 and CDR2: GTSNPN, SVGIG (reference sequence). V lost 4 bases, J lost 4 bases, and 15 bases lay in between. The CDR3 runs to 14 residues. CDR3 loop: CAWIVPSKADTQYF. The CDR3 DNA sequence: TGTGCCTGGATTGTACCGAGCAAGGCAGATACGCAGTATTTT.

The rearrangement links TRBV28 to TRBJ2-1, with a possible D match to TRBD2 (6 bases). Per the germline V gene, CDR1 is MDHEN and CDR2 is SYDVKM. V shed 2 bases and J shed 13 bases, with 9 bases lying between them. The CDR3 loop spans 11 amino acids. The CDR3 DNA reads as TGTGCCAGCAGTTTAGGGGGGAGACAGTTCTTC. Translated, it gives CASSLGGRQFF.

Here the CDR3 DNA reads TGTGCCAGCAGTGCAGCGGGACACGTATACAACACTGAAGCTTTCTTT. Translation: CASSAAGHVYNTEAFF. The rearrangement joins TRBV28 to TRBJ1-1; maybe TRBD1 (6 bases). Trimming removed 5 bases at V and 2 bases at J, with 18 bases between. This CDR3 comprises 16 residues. Germline CDR1 reads MDHEN; CDR2 reads SYDVKM.

This clone was detected a few times. The gene calls are TRBV12-3 or TRBV12-4 and TRBJ1-2; D may be TRBD1 (5 bases). The CDR3 runs 14 residues. V lost 6 bases and J 0 bases, leaving 11 bases between the germline ends. CDR3 sequence reads: CASRWGRTNYGYTF. For the CDR3, the DNA is TGTGCCAGCAGATGGGGCAGAACTAACTATGGCTACACCTTC.

This clone was counted between two and nine times. This CDR3 is missing its conserved last phenylalanine or tryptophan, likely due to a read error. The chain uses TRBV27 and TRBJ2-7, with D uncertain. CDR3 length: 15 amino acids. Trimming stripped 7 bases from V and 6 bases from J, with 22 bases between. Germline lookup yields CDR1 MNHEY and CDR2 SMNVEV (reference sequence). Here the CDR3 reads CASKRSETSPLEQYS. In DNA form, the CDR3 reads TGTGCCAGCAAGAGGAGTGAGACATCCCCACTCGAGCAGTACTCC.

The chain combines TRBV5-1 with TRBJ1-1; D unresolved. V shed 8 bases and J shed 1 base, with 12 bases lying between them. This CDR3 spans 13 amino acids. Germline CDR1 and CDR2: SGHRS and YFSETQ. The CDR3 region has the DNA TGCGCCAGTTCGAGGGAAGGGAACACTGAAGCTTTCTTT. Translating gives CASSREGNTEAFF. Drawing the rest from reference TRBV5-1 and TRBJ1-1, the complete variable domain is KAGVTQTPRYLIKTRGQQVTLSCSPISGHRSVSWYQQTPGQGLQFLFEYFSETQRNKGNFPGRFSGRQFSNSRSEMNVSTLELGDSALYLCASSREGNTEAFFGQGTRLTVV.